This T cell receptor (beta chain) came from a study of blood T cell repertoires in COVID-19. Study in general: Italy, Spain and the United States were the sources of the convalescent and acute COVID-19 samples.

The CDR3 is 15 amino acids. Germline CDR1 is MNHNY and CDR2 is SVGAGI (reference sequence). The ends were cut back, 0 bases at V and 3 bases at J, with 12 bases in the middle. This clone appeared a single time. Authors' analysis steps: Estimates of nucleated cell counts were drawn from the amplification of reference gene primers. Here immunoSEQ multiplex PCR was the method, and the copy in TCRdb shows in-frame clones only, minus some. Clone size and the V and J calls come from that table; the DNA yielded D and trimming. The sample has under 300,000 clones, 85% to 90% seen once. The gene calls are TRBV6-6 and TRBJ2-7; TRBD1 is a possible D gene (5 bases). The clonotype comes from a man aged 60 to 69 with acute or convalescent COVID-19. Sequenced: peripheral blood. The CDR3 region is CASSYSDGHYYEQYF. For the CDR3, the DNA is TGTGCCAGCAGTTACTCAGACGGACACTACTACGAGCAGTACTTC.